In this sample, the clone carrying this T cell receptor (beta chain) turned up a few times. Extraction yielded total RNA from whole blood (unfractionated). Trimming pared 5 bases from V and 5 bases from J, leaving 16 bases between. CDR1 and CDR2 (germline): SEHNR, FQNEAQ (reference sequence). The CDR3 consists of 15 residues. The data derive from a study of human T cells and chemical hapten exposure. Study as a whole: Per-sample TCR yield variability stemmed mainly from small pooled library volume differences.

For the library, individual cDNA molecules each received unique molecular identifiers. TCRdb ran MiXCR on the 5' RACE reads and lists one entry per CDR3 protein. Here the sample spans under 100,000 distinct CDR3 sequences, around 15% being singletons. This TCR derives from a female donor in good health. The chain carries TRBV7-9 and TRBJ1-5; unclear D gene. The CDR3 coding sequence is TGTGCCAGCAGCCAGACTACAAACCCCTATCAGCCCCAGCATTTT. Its protein is CASSQTTNPYQPQHF.